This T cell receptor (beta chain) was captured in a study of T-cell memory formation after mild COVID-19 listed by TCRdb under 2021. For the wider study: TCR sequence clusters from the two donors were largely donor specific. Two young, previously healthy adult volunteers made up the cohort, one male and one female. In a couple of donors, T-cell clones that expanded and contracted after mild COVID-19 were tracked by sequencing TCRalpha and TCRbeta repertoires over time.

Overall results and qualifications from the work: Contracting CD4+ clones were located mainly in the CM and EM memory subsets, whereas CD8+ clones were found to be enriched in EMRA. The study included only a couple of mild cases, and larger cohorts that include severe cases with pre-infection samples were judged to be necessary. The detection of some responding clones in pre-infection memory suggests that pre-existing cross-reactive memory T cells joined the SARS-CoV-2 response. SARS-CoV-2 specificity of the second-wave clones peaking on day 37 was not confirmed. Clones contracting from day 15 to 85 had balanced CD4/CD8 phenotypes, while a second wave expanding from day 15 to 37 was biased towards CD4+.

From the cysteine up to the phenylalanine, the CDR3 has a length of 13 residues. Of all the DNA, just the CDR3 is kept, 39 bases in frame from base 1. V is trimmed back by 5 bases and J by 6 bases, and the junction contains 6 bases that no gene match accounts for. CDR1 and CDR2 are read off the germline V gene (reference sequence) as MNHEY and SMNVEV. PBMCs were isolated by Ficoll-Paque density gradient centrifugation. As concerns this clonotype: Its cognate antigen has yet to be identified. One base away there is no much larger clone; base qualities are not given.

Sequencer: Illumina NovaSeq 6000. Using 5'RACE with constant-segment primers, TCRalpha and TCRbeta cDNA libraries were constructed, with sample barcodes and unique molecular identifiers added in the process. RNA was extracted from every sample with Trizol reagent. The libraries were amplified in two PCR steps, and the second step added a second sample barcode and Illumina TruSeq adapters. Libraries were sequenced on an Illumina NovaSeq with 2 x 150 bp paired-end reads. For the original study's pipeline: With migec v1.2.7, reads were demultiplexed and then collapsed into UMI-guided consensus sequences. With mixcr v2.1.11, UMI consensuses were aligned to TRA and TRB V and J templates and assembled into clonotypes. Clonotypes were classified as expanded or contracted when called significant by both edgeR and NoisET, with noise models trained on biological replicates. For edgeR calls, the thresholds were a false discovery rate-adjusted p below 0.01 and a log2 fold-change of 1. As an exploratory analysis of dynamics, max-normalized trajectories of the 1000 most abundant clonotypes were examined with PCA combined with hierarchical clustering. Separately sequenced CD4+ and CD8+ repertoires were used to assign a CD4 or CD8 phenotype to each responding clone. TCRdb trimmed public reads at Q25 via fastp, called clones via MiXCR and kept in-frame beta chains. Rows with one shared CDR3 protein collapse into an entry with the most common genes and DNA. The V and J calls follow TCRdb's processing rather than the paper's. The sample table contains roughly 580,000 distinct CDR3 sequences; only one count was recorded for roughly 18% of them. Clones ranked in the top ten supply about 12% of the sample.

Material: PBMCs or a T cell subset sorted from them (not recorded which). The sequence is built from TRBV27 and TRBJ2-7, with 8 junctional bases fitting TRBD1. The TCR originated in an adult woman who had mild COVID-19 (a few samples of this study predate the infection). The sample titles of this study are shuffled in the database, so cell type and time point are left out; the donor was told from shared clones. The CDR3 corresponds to CASSPLGQGEQYF. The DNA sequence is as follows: TGTGCCAGCAGTCCCCTTGGACAGGGCGAGCAGTACTTC.